This TCR beta chain stems from a study of T-cell reconstitution after alpha-beta-depleted transplantation in children. CDR1 is DFQATT, CDR2 SNEGSKA, per germline (reference sequence). Trimming removed 6 bases at V and 2 bases at J, with 13 bases between. This CDR3 contains 13 residues. Library preparation (for TCRbeta) was performed with unique molecular identifiers. TCRdb ran MiXCR on the PCR reads and lists one entry per CDR3 protein. The data contain 350,000 to 450,000 distinct CDR3 sequences, approximately 20% of them seen just once; the ten biggest clones take up 3.5% to 4%. The sample here was PBMCs from the stem cell graft donor, taken from the stem cell graft. The chain recombines TRBV20-1 with TRBJ1-2; no reliable D call. The receptor was derived from a human donor who donated a stem cell graft to a child with acute myeloid leukemia. The CDR3 region has the DNA TGCAGTGCCCTCTCGACTCAAAACTATGGCTACACCTTC. Translation gives CSALSTQNYGYTF.